Listed below are T cell receptor beta chains from one sample, sequenced in a study of T cell responses to AZD1222 COVID-19 vaccine. TCRdb keeps only in-frame clones here, not all; method: immunoSEQ multiplex PCR. The sample lists tens of thousands of clones, 70% to 90% occurring once. This sample comprised peripheral blood, obtained on day 0 of AZD1222 vaccination. These receptors were taken from an adult in good health. CDR3s include the opening cysteine and the closing phenylalanine or tryptophan.

v_call: TRBV6-6; cdr3_aa: CASSLSGGPTAKNIQYF
v_call: TRBV4-1; cdr3_aa: CASSQTGSWETQYF
v_call: TRBV3-1/TRBV3-2; cdr3_aa: CASSPGQGRVETQYF
v_call: TRBV4-3; cdr3_aa: CASSQERQIDGDQPQHF
v_call: TRBV5-1; cdr3_aa: CASSSGTGSMNEQFF
v_call: TRBV29-1; cdr3_aa: CSDDRGVHNSPLHF
v_call: TRBV28; cdr3_aa: CACTGTANTGELFF
v_call: TRBV10-3; cdr3_aa: CAISELGLAGVETQYF
v_call: TRBV7-2; cdr3_aa: CASSFLQGAEKLFF
v_call: TRBV7-2; cdr3_aa: CASSLGPSLTNYGYTF
v_call: TRBV18; cdr3_aa: CASSPNNRGSGNTIYF
v_call: TRBV15; cdr3_aa: CATSRGDRNTEAFF
v_call: TRBV28; cdr3_aa: CASLQGSGQPQHF
v_call: TRBV9; cdr3_aa: CASSVVGGAGNEQFF
v_call: TRBV20-1; cdr3_aa: CSARRAGTQYF
v_call: TRBV12-3/TRBV12-4; cdr3_aa: CASRSYGQTEAFF
v_call: TRBV19; cdr3_aa: CASSAMTGGQQPQHF
v_call: TRBV15; cdr3_aa: CATSRDRGNTGELFF
v_call: TRBV28; cdr3_aa: CASSELAGVLKTQYF
v_call: TRBV3-1/TRBV3-2; cdr3_aa: CASSQGLSGEGTYEQYF
v_call: TRBV4-2; cdr3_aa: CASSRNNEQFF
v_call: TRBV5-4; cdr3_aa: CASSFGQLTEAFF
v_call: TRBV7-6; cdr3_aa: CASSLRRGSDTQYF
v_call: TRBV5-6; cdr3_aa: CASSIHDREYGYTF
v_call: TRBV3-1/TRBV3-2; cdr3_aa: CASRIYNEQFF
v_call: TRBV6-5; cdr3_aa: CASNYDRGRGEQYF
v_call: TRBV4-1; cdr3_aa: CASSQDGGGGVINPPYEQYF
v_call: TRBV6-2/TRBV6-3; cdr3_aa: CASSPGPIQAEQYF
v_call: TRBV11-3; cdr3_aa: CASSRGGTEAFF
v_call: TRBV4-1; cdr3_aa: CASSQWGWRGGNSPLHF
v_call: TRBV18; cdr3_aa: CASSPFAGAYEQYF
v_call: TRBV15; cdr3_aa: CATSREGLTTQYF
v_call: TRBV15; cdr3_aa: CASVLGQIYEQYF
v_call: TRBV29-1; cdr3_aa: CSVERGLLYGYTF
v_call: TRBV2; cdr3_aa: CASRPGAGQETQYF
v_call: TRBV19; cdr3_aa: CASSFPGQVNSGANVLTF
v_call: TRBV7-9; cdr3_aa: CASSPVPRMGLTGNTIYF
v_call: TRBV7-8; cdr3_aa: CASSLAFAGAEAFF
v_call: TRBV5-6; cdr3_aa: CASRRTRPSGEQYF
v_call: TRBV5-5; cdr3_aa: CASSLLTDSPLHF
v_call: TRBV19; cdr3_aa: CASSIFGTTSQETQYF
v_call: TRBV5-1; cdr3_aa: CASSSNRGETEAFF
v_call: TRBV5-1; cdr3_aa: CASSLDSSNQPQHF
v_call: TRBV10-3; cdr3_aa: CAISEAWTGDLYSNQPQHF
v_call: TRBV19; cdr3_aa: CASSTSGHEQFF
v_call: TRBV7-2; cdr3_aa: CASSSRTGMNTGELFF
v_call: TRBV10-1; cdr3_aa: CASSRDRVGTEAFF
v_call: TRBV15; cdr3_aa: CATSRSLGQGDPSETQYF